The entry that follows covers one T cell receptor (beta chain) sequence. The antigen it recognizes is unknown. The sample holds no much larger clone one base away, and base qualities are not on file. These data come from a study of blood T cells in healthy people across ages (dated by TCRdb to 2015 to 2017). Study-level background: In model experiments, template switching captured roughly one uniquely barcoded TCR beta cDNA molecule for every two T cells. The study measured age-related changes in TCR beta repertoire diversity using deep sequencing normalized with unique cDNA molecular identifiers. Donors were grouped into four age groups: young (average roughly 15 years), middle-aged (about 38), aged (approximately 67) and long-lived (about 90). To avoid experimental bias, donors of different ages were distributed randomly across sequencing lanes. For two donors (one aged 18 to 30 and one aged 80 or older), the study analyzed two additional independent replicas of 1 million unique cDNA reads from the same blood draw.

Library generation was performed with 5' RACE. Sequencing used an Illumina HiSeq 2500. A second PCR of about 6 to 11 cycles was run with a J-beta primer mix and a sample-barcoded 5' primer. Each TCR beta cDNA molecule received a unique molecular identifier from a template-switch 5' adaptor carrying 12 random nucleotides. At least 2.5 million CDR3-containing paired-end reads were obtained from each sample. All of the RNA was converted into first-strand cDNA using the Mint cDNA synthesis kit, with a TRBC-specific oligonucleotide serving as the primer. All cDNA was treated with uracil-DNA glycosylase and then went through a first 18-cycle PCR with the universal primers M1SS and BC2_uni_R. The original pipeline was this. For normalization, 1 million high-quality reads, each with a distinct molecular identifier, were randomly selected from each sample. Instead of being binned into consensus sequences, reads that shared molecular identifiers were thrown out. MiTCR, with a Q25 quality threshold and the strictest error-elimination algorithm, was used for CDR3 identification, clonotype clustering and error correction. A nonparametric unseen species model with Euler transformation was used to estimate a lower bound on total TCR beta diversity. TCRdb trimmed public reads at Q25 via fastp, called clones via MiXCR and kept in-frame beta chains. Identical CDR3 proteins give one entry, which carries the most common genes and DNA. The V and J calls reflect TCRdb's pipeline rather than the authors' work. In this sample the table shows 1.5 million or so distinct CDR3 sequences, roughly 40% of which occur a single time. Approximately 7.9% of the sample belongs to the ten largest clones.

General study outcomes and caveats: The percentage of naive T cells measured by flow cytometry correlated strongly with observed TCR beta diversity. Conclusive comparison of naive and antigen-experienced compartments was prevented by the profiling of bulk unsorted PBMCs. Estimates of total diversity from one million sequenced T cells were regarded as lower bounds and underestimates. Compared with the aged group, the long-lived group had more naive CD4+ T cells, fewer expanded clones and increased TCR diversity, a pattern suggesting age selection. Observed TCR beta diversity per million T cells fell roughly linearly with age, and a significant reduction was already apparent by age roughly 40. The CMV infection status of donors was not known, potentially confounding age-related changes in expanded clonotypes.

The 39 donors, aged roughly 6 to 100 years, were systemically healthy Caucasian individuals from Russia. Ten milliliters of peripheral blood were drawn from each donor into EDTA-treated Vacutainer tubes. PBMCs were isolated by Ficoll-Paque density-gradient centrifugation, with at least 7 million obtained per sample. Total RNA, at least 6 micrograms per sample, was extracted from PBMCs with Trizol reagent. For every donor, flow cytometry on a PBMC aliquot measured the percentage of naive CD45RAhigh/CD27high T cells. The CDR3 runs 15 amino acids, cysteine and phenylalanine included. Of the read, only the CDR3 DNA is kept; its 45 bases are in frame from base 1. V and J are trimmed by 7 bases and 0 bases, and the gene matches miss 8 bases of the junction.

The chain is encoded by TRBV12-3 or TRBV12-4 joined to TRBJ1-1, and TRBD1 aligns with 7 junction nucleotides. Specimen: blood. The TCR originated in a woman under 30 in good health. The CDR3 region reads CASKTGVLMNTEAFF. The sequence in DNA is TGTGCCAGCAAAACAGGGGTCCTCATGAACACTGAAGCTTTCTTT.